This T cell receptor beta chain was sequenced during a study of T cells in Graves' hyperthyroidism and ophthalmopathy. Germline assignment: CDR1 LGHDT and CDR2 YNNKEL (reference sequence). Trimming at V came to 0 bases and at J to 6 bases, leaving 10 bases not matched to a gene. The CDR3 is 17 residues long. Regarding the study as a whole: It was a median about 6 months before onset that the model predicted ophthalmopathy. Blood also showed most of the thyroid clonotypes that were expanded above 0.001.

RNA transcripts served as the template for amplifying TCR beta CDR3 regions. The TCR CDR3 first-round RT-PCR relied on the HTBI primer set. TCRdb reanalysed the multiplex PCR reads using MiXCR and keeps one entry per CDR3 protein. The sample carries 270,000 or so distinct CDR3 sequences, approximately 14% recorded once. Clinicians diagnosed patients from clinical symptoms, serum thyroxine and TRAb, thyroid ultrasound and orbital computed tomography. Before ophthalmopathy appeared, progressors gave blood at initial hyperthyroidism diagnosis. As regards this clonotype: The antigen is not known.

The genes are TRBV3-1 and TRBJ2-1; 8 bases match TRBD2. The clonotype was recovered from a woman aged 50 to 60 with Graves' hyperthyroidism that later progressed to Graves' ophthalmopathy. The specimen was blood. The DNA of the CDR3 is TGTGCCAGCAGCCAAGATCGGGGGGGACGGGGGATCAATGAGCAGTTCTTC. Translation: CASSQDRGGRGINEQFF.